This T cell receptor beta chain was identified during a study of cytomegalovirus exposure and HLA in healthy donors. Study-wide findings and caveats: In a later analysis, approximately 15,000 TCR beta sequences were associated with HLA alleles at 0.05 false discovery rate.

No record was made of this donor's CMV serostatus. Primers: 60 Vbeta forward and 13 Jbeta reverse. TCRdb's table, derived via immunoSEQ multiplex PCR, lists solely in-frame clones and lacks some. This table has fewer than 200,000 clones, about 69% appearing once. V was pared by 2 bases and J by 8 bases, with 18 bases between. The CDR3 extends over 14 amino acids. In germline, CDR1 is GTSNPN, CDR2 SVGIG (reference sequence). Concerning this clone: Its antigen remains unknown.

The sequencing input was PBMCs. The sequence was collected from a human donor in good health. The chain employs TRBV30 and TRBJ1-2; D is perhaps TRBD1 (5 bases). DNA for the CDR3: TGTGCCTGGAGTATCGACCCGACAGCTTTCGGCTACACCTTC. It specifies CAWSIDPTAFGYTF.